This T cell receptor beta chain was identified in a study of shared clonotypes between healthy human individuals (dated by TCRdb to 2018 to 2020). Regarding the research as a whole: Three men and two women, aged 18 to 49 years, made up the cohort. Per donor, three plates each were used for CD4 naive and CD4 memory, two for CD8 naive, and one for CD8 memory. To estimate repertoire size and how much clonotypes are shared between individuals, the study performed deep sequencing of blood TCR repertoires from a few healthy adults. To increase sequencing depth and limit assay-specific biases, TCR repertoire library preparation and sequencing were carried out by different laboratories using diverse techniques. Leukapheresis yielded between about 0.85 and 10 billion PBMCs per donor. General conclusions and limits of the study: Naive subsets generally had larger estimated clonotype richness than memory subsets. Incomplete sequencing was indicated by rarefaction of sorted-subset datasets, despite the large sequencing depth. The genetic and exposure-history diversity represented was limited by the small number of donors. Compared with non-shared clonotypes, clonotypes shared by all four sorted-subset donors had higher generation probabilities. Across four donors, around 5% of naive CD4, around 3.5% of naive CD8, roughly 2.3% of memory CD4, and 0.3% to 0.45% of memory CD8 clonotypes were shared. Only blood was sampled, and tissue TCR repertoires likely differ from those in blood. Based on pairwise subsampling, the degree of clonotype sharing among donors was expected to be affected by sequencing depth.

TCR CDR3 regions were amplified from genomic DNA by multiplex PCR using the deep immunoSEQ assay. Extracted genomic DNA from each cell subset was distributed evenly across all wells of several immunoSEQ 96-well plates, and each plate was treated as a replicate. For sorted subsets, approximately 190 ng of genomic DNA, equivalent to some 30,000 T cell genomes, went into each replicate PCR. Purified libraries were quantified with a Qubit 3.0 fluorometer, sized on a Bioanalyzer 2100, and re-quantified with the KAPA Library Quantification kit. Every immunoSEQ 96-well plate was sequenced on a dedicated single-read 150-cycle Illumina NextSeq 550 flow cell. As for how the authors treated the data: The immunoSEQ output contained only junctional sequences without quality scores, so filtering could not match that applied to full-length reads. Sequences were annotated with PyIR, a Python wrapper for IgBLAST v1.9, using IMGT germline references to assign V/J genes and CDR3. Any read was removed if the V/J assignment was weak (E-value above 1e-6), the CDR3 was missing, or the read contained stop codons, out-of-frame junctions, or ambiguous translated residues. V3J clonotypes were defined by identical inferred V gene, J gene, and CDR3 amino acid sequence. Percentage overlap between repertoires was computed as shared unique clonotypes divided by the size of the smaller repertoire. Richness of each repertoire was evaluated using RTK rarefaction, the Chao1 estimator, and Recon v2.1 estimates of unobserved clonotypes. For all TCRbeta clonotypes obtained by the gDNA method from a handful of donors, generation probabilities were computed with OLGA. TCRdb stores this immuneACCESS table with in-frame sequences only. Part of the clones is absent; in the studies checked, under half of the shortfall reflects unresolved V genes, and no reason is known for the rest. Clone size and the V and J calls come from that table; the DNA yielded D and trimming. The sample table records 660,000 or so clones; about 96% of these occur just once. The ten largest clones capture roughly 0.12% of the sample.

Inclusive of the bounding cysteine and phenylalanine, the CDR3 is 15 residues long. This entry keeps only the CDR3 DNA: 45 bases, framed from base 1. According to the germline V gene (reference sequence), CDR1 reads MNHEY and CDR2 reads SMNVEV. V and J are trimmed by 1 base and 9 bases, and the gene matches miss 10 bases of the junction. This clone showed up just once. Its antigen target is currently unknown. No base qualities exist here, and no much larger clone lies one base off it. CD8 naive samples were obtained by positive selection for CCR7 among CD45RO-negative cells, yielding a CD45RA+CCR7+ population from which TemRA cells were excluded. Healthy HIV-negative adults with no recently reported acute infections or vaccinations were included as donors. Every donor was a Caucasian adult living in Nashville, Tennessee, USA. Blood was obtained by leukapheresis, after which PBMCs were separated by Ficoll-Histopaque density gradient centrifugation and cryopreserved in liquid nitrogen vapor phase. Analytical flow cytometry was used to check the purity and quantity of every magnetically sorted T cell population. Each sorted fraction had its genomic DNA isolated and then quantified by UV absorbance on a Nanodrop 2000c.

Sequencing input: naive CD8+ T cells sorted from blood. Interpreted using the paper, the cell subset or site label stands for: CD45RA+CCR7+. This receptor chain uses TRBV27 and TRBJ1-1, with 8 bases matching TRBD1. This receptor was identified in a woman aged 25-40 years in good health. The CDR3 region reads CASSLFQGASVQAFF. The DNA reads TGTGCCAGCAGTTTATTTCAGGGGGCCTCGGTACAAGCTTTCTTT.